The 18 T cell receptor beta chains given below trace back to one sample, sequenced in a study of T cells in Graves' hyperthyroidism and ophthalmopathy. RNA transcripts served as the template for amplifying TCR beta CDR3 regions. An initial round of RT-PCR targeting the TCR CDR3 relied on the HTBI primer set. TCRdb itself ran the multiplex PCR reads through MiXCR, one entry per CDR3 protein. The repertoire holds 350,000 to 500,000 distinct CDR3 sequences, with approximately 14% as singletons. The specimen was blood. The source of these receptors is a woman between 18 and 29 years old with Graves' hyperthyroidism.

This clonotype was observed at least ten times. V and J are TRBV27 and TRBJ1-1, with D unclear. Between the trimmed V and J ends, which lost 3 bases and 1 base, there was a span of 9 bases. Germline-derived CDR1 and CDR2 are MNHEY and SMNVEV (reference sequence). The CDR3 sequence is 14 residues long. This CDR3 reads CASSFSGENTEAFF. The CDR3 coding sequence is TGTGCCAGCAGTTTTTCAGGAGAGAACACTGAAGCTTTCTTT.

This clonotype showed up just a few times. V and J are TRBV25-1 and TRBJ2-2; unclear D gene. Trimming took 5 bases from V and 1 from J, leaving 11 bases between them. This CDR3 contains 15 residues. CDR1 is MGHDK, CDR2 SYGVNS, per germline. CDR3 in DNA: TGTGCCAGCAGTATGACGAACAGGAACACCGGGGAGCTGTTTTTT. Residues: CASSMTNRNTGELFF.

There are many counts of this clonotype. The CDR3 DNA is TGTGCCAGCAGTTTACGACAGGGGGCGAGGGAGCAGTACTTC. Translated: CASSLRQGAREQYF. This chain joins TRBV12-3 or TRBV12-4 and TRBJ2-7; TRBD1 aligns across 10 bases. V gave up 2 bases and J gave up 7 bases; unmatched junction bases: 5. The CDR3 length is 14 residues.

The sample holds many counts of this clonotype. This chain joins TRBV11-2 and TRBJ2-1, with D maybe TRBD1 (6 bases). From germline, CDR1 is SGHAT and CDR2 FQNNGV. Trimming left V 1 base short and J 7 bases short, with 11 bases between. CDR3 length: 14 residues. The CDR3 sequence is CASSLVPQGNEQFF. CDR3 DNA: TGTGCCAGCAGCTTAGTTCCCCAGGGGAATGAGCAGTTCTTC.

This clonotype was seen at least ten times. V and J are TRBV7-3 and TRBJ2-1, with TRBD2 matching 12 bases. CDR1 and CDR2 (germline): SGHTA, FQGTGA. J lost 7 bases, V lost 5 bases, and 6 bases had no gene match. The CDR3 sequence is 15 residues long. In DNA form, the CDR3 reads TGTGCCAGCAGCCGCCGACTAGCGGGAGTGAATGAGCAGTTCTTC. Translating it yields CASSRRLAGVNEQFF. The full variable domain, in which reference TRBV7-3 and TRBJ2-1 provide the parts outside the CDR3, is GAGVSQTPSNKVTEKGKYVELRCDPISGHTALYWYRQSLGQGPEFLIYFQGTGAADDSGLPNDRFFAVRPEGSVSTLKIQRTERGDSAVYLCASSRRLAGVNEQFFGPGTRLTVL.

This clonotype showed up many times. V is TRBV6-2 or TRBV6-3 and J is TRBJ2-7; D unresolved. Trimming pared 0 bases from V and 6 bases from J, leaving 9 bases between. In germline, CDR1 is MNHEY, CDR2 SVGEGT. This CDR3 has 13 amino acids. The CDR3 nucleotides read TGTGCCAGCAGTTACTCTCTCGTTGCCGAGCAGTACTTC. It is translated as CASSYSLVAEQYF.

This clonotype has a count of ten or more. V and J are TRBV28 and TRBJ2-1; the D is unclear. V dropped 2 bases and J dropped 6 bases, with 5 bases sitting between them. Per the germline V gene, CDR1 is MDHEN and CDR2 is SYDVKM. The CDR3 contains 12 residues. The CDR3 DNA is TGTGCCAGCAGTTTAGATGGCAATGAGCAGTTCTTC. Amino acids: CASSLDGNEQFF.

A remark on this clonotype: A much larger clone sits a single nucleotide away, making a read error possible. The chain combines TRBV6-2 or TRBV6-3 with TRBJ1-5; 10 bases map to TRBD1. The CDR3 covers 15 residues. Germline V lookup: CDR1 MNHEY, CDR2 SVGEGT. The CDR3 loop reads CTSSLFGTGEQPQHF. CDR3 DNA: TGTACCAGCAGTTTATTCGGGACAGGGGAACAGCCCCAGCATTTT.

This clonotype has more than one count but fewer than ten. The chain couples TRBV27 to TRBJ1-1, with D possibly matching TRBD1 (5 bases). Trimming shortened V by 0 bases and J by 5 bases, and 16 bases separated the two germline ends. This CDR3 region has 16 residues. Germline loops: CDR1 MNHEY, CDR2 SMNVEV (reference sequence). The DNA for the CDR3 is TGTGCCAGCAGTTTATCCAAGGGACTGGGGGGTACTGAAGCTTTCTTT. Encoded protein: CASSLSKGLGGTEAFF.

The table lists this clonotype with many counts. This chain uses TRBV29-1 with TRBJ1-1; D is uncertain. V was shortened by 6 bases and J by 1 base, with 15 bases between the two germline ends. The CDR3 consists of 14 residues. Per germline, CDR1 SQVTM and CDR2 ANQGSEA. The CDR3 DNA follows: TGCAGCGTACAACCTGGATTGAAGAACACTGAAGCTTTCTTT. Translated, it gives CSVQPGLKNTEAFF. Full variable domain (missing parts from reference TRBV29-1 and TRBJ1-1): SAVISQKPSRDICQRGTSLTIQCQVDSQVTMMFWYRQQPGQSLTLIATANQGSEATYESGFVIDKFPISRPNLTFSTLTVSNMSPEDSSIYLCSVQPGLKNTEAFFGQGTRLTVV.

This clonotype was observed at least ten times. The chain has TRBV5-1 and TRBJ2-7; possibly TRBD1 or TRBD2 for D (5 bases each). The CDR3 extends over 15 amino acids. V shed 2 bases and J shed 1 base, with 13 bases lying between them. Germline loops: CDR1 SGHRS, CDR2 YFSETQ. The CDR3 bases are TGCGCCAGCAGCTTTGGGGGAGCTGGGTCCTACGAGCAGTACTTC. Its protein product is CASSFGGAGSYEQYF.

There are many counts of this clonotype. The V and J genes are TRBV2 and TRBJ2-1; no clear D gene. CDR1 is SNHLY, CDR2 FYNNEI, per germline. The CDR3 has 13 amino acids. The germline V and J ends were trimmed by 4 bases and 6 bases, with 10 bases remaining between them. The CDR3 nucleotides are TGTGCCAGCAGTGTTTCCAGATTCAATGAGCAGTTCTTC. Translated, it gives CASSVSRFNEQFF.

This clonotype was recorded at least ten times. The J gene is TRBJ2-1, the V gene TRBV28; TRBD2 might be the D (6 bases). This CDR3 comprises 14 residues. In germline, CDR1 is MDHEN, CDR2 SYDVKM. V lost 6 bases to trimming and J lost 3 bases, with 12 bases between them. The CDR3 sequence: CASSGGVDYNEQFF. CDR3 DNA sequence: TGTGCCAGCAGCGGAGGGGTCGACTACAATGAGCAGTTCTTC.

The table lists this clonotype with many counts. V gene TRBV11-2 combines with J gene TRBJ1-1; D may be TRBD1 (5 bases). The CDR3 is 16 amino acids. Germline V CDR1 and CDR2: SGHAT, FQNNGV. Trimming removed 4 bases at V and 7 bases at J, with 22 bases between. The CDR3 spells CASSSGGGQGLDEAFF. In DNA form, the CDR3 reads TGTGCCAGCAGCTCTGGTGGAGGGCAGGGTTTGGATGAAGCTTTCTTT.

In its sample, this clonotype was seen many times. V usage is TRBV12-3 or TRBV12-4 and J usage is TRBJ2-3, with D perhaps TRBD2 (6 bases). V gave up 10 bases and J gave up 2 bases, with 19 bases separating them. The CDR3 is 15 amino acids. CDR3 region: CATMGRGVPTDTQYF. In nucleotides, the CDR3 is TGTGCCACAATGGGGCGGGGAGTCCCCACAGATACGCAGTATTTT.

This clonotype came up many times. The chain has TRBV18 and TRBJ2-1; maybe TRBD1 (5 bases). This CDR3 spans 15 amino acids. Trimming took 6 bases from V and 7 from J, leaving 19 bases between them. Germline CDR1 reads KGHSH; CDR2 reads LQKENI. CDR3 DNA: TGTGCCAGCTCCGTAGTACAGGCCTCCATGAATGAGCAGTTCTTC. Translating it yields CASSVVQASMNEQFF.

This clonotype was recorded at least ten times. This chain connects TRBV5-6 to TRBJ1-4; the D gene is possibly TRBD1 (5 bases). The CDR3 extends over 17 amino acids. Germline CDR1 SGHDT, CDR2 YYEEEE. With 0 bases removed from V and 0 bases from J, the gap between germline ends came to 12 bases. The CDR3 sequence: CASSLESQGATNEKLFF. For the CDR3, the DNA is TGTGCCAGCAGCTTGGAGTCTCAGGGAGCAACTAATGAAAAACTGTTTTTT.

This chain links TRBV6-2 or TRBV6-3 with TRBJ2-1; 7 bases align to TRBD1. Germline values: CDR1 MNHEY, CDR2 SVGEGT. V shed 7 bases, J shed 7 bases, and the junction held 10 bases outside the gene matches. The CDR3 is 14 amino acids. The CDR3 DNA follows: TGTGCCAGCAACAGGGGCGCAGGTCGGAATGAGCAGTTCTTC. Translation gives CASNRGAGRNEQFF.